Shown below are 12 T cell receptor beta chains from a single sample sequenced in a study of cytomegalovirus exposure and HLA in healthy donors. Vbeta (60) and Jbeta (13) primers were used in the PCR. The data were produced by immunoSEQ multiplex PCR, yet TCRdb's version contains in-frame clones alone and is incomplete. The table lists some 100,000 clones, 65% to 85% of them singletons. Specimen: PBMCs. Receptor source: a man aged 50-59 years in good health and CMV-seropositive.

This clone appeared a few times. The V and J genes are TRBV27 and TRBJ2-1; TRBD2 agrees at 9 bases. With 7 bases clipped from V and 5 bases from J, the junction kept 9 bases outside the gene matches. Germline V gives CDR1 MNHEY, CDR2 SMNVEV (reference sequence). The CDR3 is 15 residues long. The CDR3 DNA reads TGTGCCAGCACCCCGACTAGCGGCCCTAACAATGAGCAGTTCTTC. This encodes CASTPTSGPNNEQFF.

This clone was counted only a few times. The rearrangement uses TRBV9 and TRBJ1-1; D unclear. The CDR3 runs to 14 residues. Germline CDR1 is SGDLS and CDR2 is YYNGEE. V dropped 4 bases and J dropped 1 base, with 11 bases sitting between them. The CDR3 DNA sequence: TGTGCCAGCAGCTCCCCGCCGGGGAACACTGAAGCTTTCTTT. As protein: CASSSPPGNTEAFF. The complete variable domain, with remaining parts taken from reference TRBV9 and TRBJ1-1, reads DSGVTQTPKHLITATGQRVTLRCSPRSGDLSVYWYQQSLDQGLQFLIQYYNGEERAKGNILERFSAQQFPDLHSELNLSSLELGDSALYFCASSSPPGNTEAFFGQGTRLTVV.

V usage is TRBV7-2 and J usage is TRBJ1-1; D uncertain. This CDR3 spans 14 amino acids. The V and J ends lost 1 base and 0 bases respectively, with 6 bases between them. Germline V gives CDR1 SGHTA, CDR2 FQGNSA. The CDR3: CASSLVGLNTEAFF. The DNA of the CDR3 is TGTGCCAGCAGCTTAGTCGGGTTGAACACTGAAGCTTTCTTT.

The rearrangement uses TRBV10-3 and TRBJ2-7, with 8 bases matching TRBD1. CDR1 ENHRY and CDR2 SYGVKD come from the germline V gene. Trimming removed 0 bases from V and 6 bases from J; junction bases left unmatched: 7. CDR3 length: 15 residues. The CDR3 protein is CAISESGTGLLEQYF. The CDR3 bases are TGTGCCATCAGTGAGTCCGGGACAGGCCTGCTCGAGCAGTACTTC.

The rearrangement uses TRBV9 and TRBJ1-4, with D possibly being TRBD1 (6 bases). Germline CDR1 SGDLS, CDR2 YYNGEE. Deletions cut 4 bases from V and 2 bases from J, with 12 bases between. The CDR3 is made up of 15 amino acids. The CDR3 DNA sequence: TGTGCCAGCAGCCCGATAACAGGGACTAATGAAAAACTGTTTTTT. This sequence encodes CASSPITGTNEKLFF.

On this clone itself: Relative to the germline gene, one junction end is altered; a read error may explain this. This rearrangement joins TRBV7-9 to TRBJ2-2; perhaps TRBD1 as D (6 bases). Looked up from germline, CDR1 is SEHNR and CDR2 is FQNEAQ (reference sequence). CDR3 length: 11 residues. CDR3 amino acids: CASSLGTELFF. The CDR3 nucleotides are TGTGCCAGCAGTTTAGGGACAGAGCTGTTTTTT.

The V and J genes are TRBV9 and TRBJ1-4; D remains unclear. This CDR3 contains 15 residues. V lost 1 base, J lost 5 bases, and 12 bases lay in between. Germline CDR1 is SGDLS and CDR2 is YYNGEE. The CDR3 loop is CASSVSPLANEKLFF. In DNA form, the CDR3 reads TGTGCCAGCAGCGTATCCCCCTTAGCAAATGAAAAACTGTTTTTT.

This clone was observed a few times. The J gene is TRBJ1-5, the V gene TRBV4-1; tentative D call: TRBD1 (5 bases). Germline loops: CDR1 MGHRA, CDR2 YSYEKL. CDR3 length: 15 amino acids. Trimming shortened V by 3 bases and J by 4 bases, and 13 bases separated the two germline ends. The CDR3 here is CASSQFRDFNQPQHF. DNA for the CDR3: TGCGCCAGCAGCCAGTTCCGGGACTTTAATCAGCCCCAGCATTTT.

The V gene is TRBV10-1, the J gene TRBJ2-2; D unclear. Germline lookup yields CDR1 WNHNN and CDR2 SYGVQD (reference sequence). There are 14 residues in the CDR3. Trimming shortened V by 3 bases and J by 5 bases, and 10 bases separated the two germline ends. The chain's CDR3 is CASSERSATGELFF. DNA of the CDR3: TGCGCCAGCAGTGAACGATCAGCGACCGGGGAGCTGTTTTTT.

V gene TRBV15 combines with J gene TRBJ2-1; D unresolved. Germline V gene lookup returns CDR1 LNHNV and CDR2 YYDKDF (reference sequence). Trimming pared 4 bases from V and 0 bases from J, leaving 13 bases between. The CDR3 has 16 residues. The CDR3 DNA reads TGTGCCACCAGCAAAAATAGTATCTCCTCCTACAATGAGCAGTTCTTC. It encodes CATSKNSISSYNEQFF. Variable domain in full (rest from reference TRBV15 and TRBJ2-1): DAMVIQNPRYQVTQFGKPVTLSCSQTLNHNVMYWYQQKSSQAPKLLFHYYDKDFNNEADTPDNFQSRRPNTSFCFLDIRSPGLGDTAMYLCATSKNSISSYNEQFFGPGTRLTVL.

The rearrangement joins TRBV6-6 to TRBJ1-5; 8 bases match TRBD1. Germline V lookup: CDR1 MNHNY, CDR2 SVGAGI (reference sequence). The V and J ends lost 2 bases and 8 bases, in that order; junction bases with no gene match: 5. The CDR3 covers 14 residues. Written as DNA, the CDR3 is TGTGCCAGCAGTTACGGGCTACAGGGGGAGCCCCAGCATTTT. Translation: CASSYGLQGEPQHF.

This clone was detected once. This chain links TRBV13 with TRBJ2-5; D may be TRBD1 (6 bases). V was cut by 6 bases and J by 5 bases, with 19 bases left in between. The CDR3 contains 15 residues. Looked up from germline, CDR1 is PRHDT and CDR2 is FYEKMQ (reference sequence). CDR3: CASSRQEIGEETQYF. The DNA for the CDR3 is TGTGCCAGCAGTCGACAGGAGATAGGAGAGGAGACCCAGTACTTC.